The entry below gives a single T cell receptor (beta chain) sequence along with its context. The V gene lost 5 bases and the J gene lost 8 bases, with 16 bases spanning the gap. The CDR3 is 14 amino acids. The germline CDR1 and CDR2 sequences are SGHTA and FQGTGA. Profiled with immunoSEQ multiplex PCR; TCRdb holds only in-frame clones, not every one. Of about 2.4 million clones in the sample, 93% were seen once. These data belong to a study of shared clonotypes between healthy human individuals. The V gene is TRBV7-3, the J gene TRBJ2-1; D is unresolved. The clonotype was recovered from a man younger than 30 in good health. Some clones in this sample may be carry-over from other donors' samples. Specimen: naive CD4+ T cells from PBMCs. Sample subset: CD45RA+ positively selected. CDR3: CASSRAGRRDEQFF. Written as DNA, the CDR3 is TGTGCCAGCAGCCGGGCAGGCCGAAGGGATGAGCAGTTCTTC.